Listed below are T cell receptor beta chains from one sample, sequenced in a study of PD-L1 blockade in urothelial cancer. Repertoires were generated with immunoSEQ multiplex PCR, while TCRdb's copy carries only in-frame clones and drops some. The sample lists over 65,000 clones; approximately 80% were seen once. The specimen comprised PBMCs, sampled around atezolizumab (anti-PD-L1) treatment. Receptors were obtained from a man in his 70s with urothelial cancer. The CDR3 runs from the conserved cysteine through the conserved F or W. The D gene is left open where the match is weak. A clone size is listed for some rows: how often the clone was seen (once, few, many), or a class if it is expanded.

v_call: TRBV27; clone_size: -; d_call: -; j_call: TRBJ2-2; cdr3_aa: CASSSETNTGELFF; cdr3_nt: TGTGCCAGCAGTTCTGAGACGAACACCGGGGAGCTGTTTTTT
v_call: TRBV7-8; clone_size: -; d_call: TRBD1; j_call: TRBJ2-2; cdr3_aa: CASSPSGTGARGEATGELFF; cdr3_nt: TGTGCCAGCAGCCCCTCCGGGACAGGGGCCCGTGGAGAGGCCACCGGGGAGCTGTTTTTT
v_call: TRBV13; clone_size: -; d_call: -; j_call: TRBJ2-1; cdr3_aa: CASSSPSYNEQFF; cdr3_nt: TGTGCCAGCAGCTCCCCTTCCTACAATGAGCAGTTCTTC
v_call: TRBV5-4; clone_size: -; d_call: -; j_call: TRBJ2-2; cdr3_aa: CASSLAVGARTGELFF; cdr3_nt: TGTGCCAGCAGCTTGGCTGTGGGAGCTCGAACCGGGGAGCTGTTTTTT
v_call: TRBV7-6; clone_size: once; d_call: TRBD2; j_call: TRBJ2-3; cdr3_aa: CATTPGGGDTQYF; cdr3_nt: TGTGCCACCACCCCGGGGGGAGGGGATACGCAGTATTTT
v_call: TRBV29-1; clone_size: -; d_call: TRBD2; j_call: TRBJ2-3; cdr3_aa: CSVVGPGGTSIGTDTQYF; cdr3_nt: TGCAGCGTTGTCGGGCCCGGGGGGACTAGCATCGGGACAGATACGCAGTATTTT
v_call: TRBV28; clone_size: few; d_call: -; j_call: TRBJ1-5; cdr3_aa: CASTISNQPQHF; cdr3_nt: TGTGCCAGCACCATTAGCAATCAGCCCCAGCATTTT
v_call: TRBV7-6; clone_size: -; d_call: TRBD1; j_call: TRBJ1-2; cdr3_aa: CASSAGQVNYGYTF; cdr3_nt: TGTGCCAGCAGCGCCGGACAGGTTAACTATGGCTACACCTTC
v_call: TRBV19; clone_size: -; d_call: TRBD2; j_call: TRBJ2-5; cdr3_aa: CASSISGSSGETQYF; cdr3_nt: TGTGCCAGTAGTATCAGCGGGAGCAGTGGGGAGACCCAGTACTTC
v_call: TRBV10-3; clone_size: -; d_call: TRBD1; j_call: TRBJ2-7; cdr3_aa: CAIGQAAYEQYF; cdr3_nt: TGTGCCATTGGACAGGCGGCCTACGAGCAGTACTTC
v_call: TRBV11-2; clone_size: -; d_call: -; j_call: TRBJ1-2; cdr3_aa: CASSLGGGIGYGYTF; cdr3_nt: TGTGCCAGCAGCTTAGGTGGGGGGATCGGCTATGGCTACACCTTC
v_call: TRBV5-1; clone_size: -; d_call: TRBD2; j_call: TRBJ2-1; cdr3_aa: CASSLQSSGSFNEQFF; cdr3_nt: TGCGCCAGCAGCCTTCAATCTAGCGGGAGTTTTAATGAGCAGTTCTTC
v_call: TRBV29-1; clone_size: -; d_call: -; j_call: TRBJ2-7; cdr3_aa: CSVTTVSYEQYF; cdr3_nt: TGCAGCGTTACGACTGTCTCCTACGAGCAGTACTTC
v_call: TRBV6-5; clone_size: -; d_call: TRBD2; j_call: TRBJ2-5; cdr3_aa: CASSAGTSGRATQYF; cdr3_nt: TGTGCCAGCAGTGCCGGGACTAGCGGGAGGGCGACCCAGTACTTC
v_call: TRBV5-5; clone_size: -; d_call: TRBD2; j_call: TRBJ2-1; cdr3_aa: CASSSGLASYNEQFF; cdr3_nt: TGTGCCAGCAGCTCCGGACTAGCCTCCTACAATGAGCAGTTCTTC
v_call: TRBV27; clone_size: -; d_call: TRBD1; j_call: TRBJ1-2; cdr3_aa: CASSPGQGHFNYGYTF; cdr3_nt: TGTGCCAGCAGTCCGGGACAGGGGCATTTTAACTATGGCTACACCTTC
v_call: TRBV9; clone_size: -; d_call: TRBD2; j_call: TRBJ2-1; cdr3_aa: CASSTRTTSGSSYNEQFF; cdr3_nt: TGTGCCAGCAGCACCCGGACCACTAGCGGGAGCTCCTACAATGAGCAGTTCTTC
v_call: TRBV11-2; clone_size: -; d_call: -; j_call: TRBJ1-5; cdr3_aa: CASSLDRSRGRPQHF; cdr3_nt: TGTGCCAGCAGCTTAGATCGCAGCCGTGGGAGGCCCCAGCATTTT
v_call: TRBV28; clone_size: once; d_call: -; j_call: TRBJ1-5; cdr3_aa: CASSSGSNQPQHF; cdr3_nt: TGTGCCAGCAGCTCCGGGAGCAATCAGCCCCAGCATTTT
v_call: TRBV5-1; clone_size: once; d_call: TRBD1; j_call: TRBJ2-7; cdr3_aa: CASSHRDRGRALGEQYF; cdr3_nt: TGCGCCAGCAGCCACCGGGACAGGGGGCGGGCTTTGGGCGAGCAGTACTTC
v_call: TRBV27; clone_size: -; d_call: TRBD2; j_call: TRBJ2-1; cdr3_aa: CASSLLPGLAGTRQFF; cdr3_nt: TGTGCCAGCAGTTTATTACCCGGACTAGCGGGAACGAGGCAGTTCTTC
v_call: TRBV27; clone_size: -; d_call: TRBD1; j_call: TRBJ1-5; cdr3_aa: CASKEGRHDRVDQPQHF; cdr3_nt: TGTGCCAGCAAGGAGGGTCGCCACGACAGGGTTGATCAGCCCCAGCATTTT
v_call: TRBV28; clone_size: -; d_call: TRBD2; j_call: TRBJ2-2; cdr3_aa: CASSLTGGPNTGELFF; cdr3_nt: TGTGCCAGCAGTTTAACGGGAGGGCCGAATACCGGGGAGCTGTTTTTT
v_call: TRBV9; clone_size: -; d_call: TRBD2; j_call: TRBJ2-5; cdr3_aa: CASSAASPTGLAGTQETQYF; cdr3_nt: TGTGCCAGCAGCGCAGCTTCTCCGACGGGACTAGCGGGCACGCAAGAGACCCAGTACTTC
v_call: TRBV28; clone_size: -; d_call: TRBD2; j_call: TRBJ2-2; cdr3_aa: CASSLTSGSRRPGELFF; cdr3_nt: TGTGCCAGCAGTTTAACTAGCGGGAGCCGGCGGCCCGGGGAGCTGTTTTTT
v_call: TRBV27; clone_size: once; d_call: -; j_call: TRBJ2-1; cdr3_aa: CASSLSRVTYNEQFF; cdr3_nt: TGTGCCAGCAGTTTATCTCGGGTTACCTACAATGAGCAGTTCTTC
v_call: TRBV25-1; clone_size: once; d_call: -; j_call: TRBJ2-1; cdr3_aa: CASSASVRRSEQFF; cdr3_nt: TGTGCCAGCAGTGCCTCGGTCCGGCGGAGTGAGCAGTTCTTC
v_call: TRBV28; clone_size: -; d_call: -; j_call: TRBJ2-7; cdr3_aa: CASSSENPPYEQYF; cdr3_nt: TGTGCCAGCAGTAGCGAGAACCCCCCCTACGAGCAGTACTTC
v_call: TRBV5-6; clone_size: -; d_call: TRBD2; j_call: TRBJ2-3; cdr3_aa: CASSTTTLAGGTDTQYF; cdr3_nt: TGTGCCAGCAGCACAACCACCCTAGCGGGAGGAACAGATACGCAGTATTTT
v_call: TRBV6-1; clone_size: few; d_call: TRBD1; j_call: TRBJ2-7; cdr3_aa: CASSGTGIASIYEQYF; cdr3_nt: TGTGCCAGCAGTGGGACAGGCATCGCATCAATCTACGAGCAGTACTTC
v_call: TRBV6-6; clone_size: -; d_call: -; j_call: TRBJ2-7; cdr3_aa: CASSYTRDNYEQYF; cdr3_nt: TGTGCCAGCAGTTACACCCGGGACAACTACGAGCAGTACTTC
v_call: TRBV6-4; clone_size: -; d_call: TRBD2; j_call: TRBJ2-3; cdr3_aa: CASKREVTTDTQYF; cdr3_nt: TGTGCCAGCAAGCGGGAGGTAACCACAGATACGCAGTATTTT
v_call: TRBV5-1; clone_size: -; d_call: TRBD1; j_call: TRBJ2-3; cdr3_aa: CASSLDAPGQGSTDTQYF; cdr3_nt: TGCGCCAGCAGCTTGGACGCTCCGGGACAGGGGAGCACAGATACGCAGTATTTT
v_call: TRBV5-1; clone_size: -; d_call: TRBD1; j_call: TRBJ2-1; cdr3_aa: CASSLDQGAINEQFF; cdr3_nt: TGCGCCAGCAGCTTGGACCAGGGGGCAATCAATGAGCAGTTCTTC
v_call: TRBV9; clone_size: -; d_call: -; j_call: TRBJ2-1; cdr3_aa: CASSVSGGSYNEQFF; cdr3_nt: TGTGCCAGCAGCGTTTCAGGAGGCTCCTACAATGAGCAGTTCTTC
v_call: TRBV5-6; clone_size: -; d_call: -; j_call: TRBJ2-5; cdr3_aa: CASSSTGTQYF; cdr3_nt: TGTGCCAGCAGCTCGACGGGGACCCAGTACTTC
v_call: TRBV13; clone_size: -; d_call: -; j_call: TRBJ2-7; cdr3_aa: CASSLVRGNYEQYF; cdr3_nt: TGTGCCAGCAGCTTAGTTCGGGGGAACTACGAGCAGTACTTC
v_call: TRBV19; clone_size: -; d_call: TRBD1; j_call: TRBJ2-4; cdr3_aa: CASSFPDRKNIQYF; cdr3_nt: TGTGCCAGTAGTTTTCCGGACAGGAAAAACATTCAGTACTTC
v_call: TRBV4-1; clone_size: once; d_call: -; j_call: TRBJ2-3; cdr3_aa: CASSQDSSFADSTDTQYF; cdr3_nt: TGCGCCAGCAGCCAAGATTCCTCCTTCGCGGATAGCACAGATACGCAGTATTTT
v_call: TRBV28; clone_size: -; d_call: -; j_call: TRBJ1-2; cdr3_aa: CASLPGQGYGYTF; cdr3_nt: TGTGCCAGCTTGCCCGGGCAGGGATATGGCTACACCTTC
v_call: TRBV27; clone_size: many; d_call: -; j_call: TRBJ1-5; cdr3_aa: CASRPTGQGYQPQHF; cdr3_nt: TGTGCCAGCAGACCAACAGGGCAGGGTTATCAGCCCCAGCATTTT
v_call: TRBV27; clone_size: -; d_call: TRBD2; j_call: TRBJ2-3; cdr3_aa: CASSIPSGSTDTQYF; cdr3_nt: TGTGCCAGCAGTATACCAAGCGGGAGTACAGATACGCAGTATTTT
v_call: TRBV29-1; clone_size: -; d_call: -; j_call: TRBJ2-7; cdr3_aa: CSVEKNSYEQYF; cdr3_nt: TGCAGCGTTGAAAAAAATAGCTACGAGCAGTACTTC
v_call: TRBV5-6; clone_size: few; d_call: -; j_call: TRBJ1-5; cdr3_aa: CASSLVTDNQPQHF; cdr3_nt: TGTGCCAGCAGCTTGGTAACAGACAATCAGCCCCAGCATTTT
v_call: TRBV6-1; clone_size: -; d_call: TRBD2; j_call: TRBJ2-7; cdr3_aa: CVSSVGLAGDEQYF; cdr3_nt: TGTGTCAGCAGTGTCGGACTAGCGGGGGACGAGCAGTACTTC
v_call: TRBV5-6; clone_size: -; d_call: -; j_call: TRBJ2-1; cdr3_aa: CASSFESNEQFF; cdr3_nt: TGTGCCAGCAGCTTCGAGAGCAATGAGCAGTTCTTC
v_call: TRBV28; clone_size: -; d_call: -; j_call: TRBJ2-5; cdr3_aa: CASGGSLGTQYF; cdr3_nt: TGTGCCAGTGGGGGCAGTTTAGGGACCCAGTACTTC
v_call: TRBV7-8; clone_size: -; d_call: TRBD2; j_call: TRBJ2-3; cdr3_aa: CASSLALAGVWGDTDTQYF; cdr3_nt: TGTGCCAGCAGCTTAGCCCTAGCGGGAGTTTGGGGAGACACAGATACGCAGTATTTT
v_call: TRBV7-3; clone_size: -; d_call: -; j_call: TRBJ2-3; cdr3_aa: CASSLGGTSTDTQYF; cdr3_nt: TGTGCCAGCAGCTTAGGAGGTACAAGCACAGATACGCAGTATTTT
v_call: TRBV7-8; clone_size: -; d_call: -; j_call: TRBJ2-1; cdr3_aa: CASSFPPTERNEQFF; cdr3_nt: TGTGCCAGCAGCTTCCCTCCGACGGAGCGAAATGAGCAGTTCTTC
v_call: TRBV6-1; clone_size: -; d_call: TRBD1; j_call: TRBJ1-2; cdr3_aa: CASTGTGGADGYTF; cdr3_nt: TGTGCCAGCACTGGGACAGGGGGAGCGGATGGCTACACCTTC